The clone carrying this T cell receptor (beta chain) was counted a single time. What it recognizes is unknown. CD4+ naive, central memory, regulatory and stem cell-like memory cells were sorted via CD45RO/CCR7/CD25/CD127/CD95/CD27. This specimen comes from a study of beta chain features in type 1 diabetes. The study's findings and limits: Naive, central memory and regulatory TCRB repertoires appeared more similar among patients than healthy donors.

Expressed TCRB transcripts were sequenced because the entire RNA isolate underwent reverse transcription. Produced via immunoSEQ multiplex PCR; TCRdb's table is partial and in-frame only. Among about 620,000 clones listed, about 14% were seen once. The TCR originated in a man aged 18 to 30 in good health. Sequenced sample: naive CD4+ T cells from blood.

The CDR3 protein is CANSKGRSNTEAFF. CDR3 coding DNA: TGTGCTAACTCAAAGGGGCGAAGCAACACTGAAGCTTTCTTT. The V call is TRBV2, the J call TRBJ1-1; D might be TRBD1 (5 bases). The CDR3 totals 14 residues. From germline, CDR1 is SNHLY and CDR2 FYNNEI.